In its sample, the clone carrying this T cell receptor (beta chain) was seen many times. Its target is unknown. The data belong to a study of T cells after yellow fever vaccination. Study-level background: Those fractions that held only low numbers of cells were prepared using the SMART-Seq v4 Ultra Low Input RNA kit.

Study-wide findings and caveats: Overlap between CD4 and CD8 compartments was detected for a small share of clonotypes. Post-booster reappearance was seen for most primary-vaccination clones (around 96% CD4, around 90% CD8).

The TCR cDNA carried a universal primer site and UMIs from 5'RACE template switching. TCRdb recomputed calls from the 5' RACE reads with MiXCR, one row per CDR3 protein. The table lists some 340,000 distinct CDR3 sequences, 9.5% to 12% of them singletons, with 2.5% to 4% in the top ten. The CDR3 extends over 15 amino acids. Germline values: CDR1 SGHNT, CDR2 YYREEE (reference sequence). Trimming took 1 base from V and 2 from J, leaving 10 bases between them. The chain links TRBV5-4 to TRBJ2-1; D gene uncertain. The specimen comprised CD4+ T cells sorted from PBMCs, sampled 45 days after the yellow fever booster vaccination. The source is a man younger than 35 who received the YFV17D yellow fever vaccine. The CDR3 protein is CASSLQGVTYNEQFF. CDR3 nucleotides: TGTGCCAGCAGCTTGCAAGGCGTGACCTACAATGAGCAGTTCTTC.